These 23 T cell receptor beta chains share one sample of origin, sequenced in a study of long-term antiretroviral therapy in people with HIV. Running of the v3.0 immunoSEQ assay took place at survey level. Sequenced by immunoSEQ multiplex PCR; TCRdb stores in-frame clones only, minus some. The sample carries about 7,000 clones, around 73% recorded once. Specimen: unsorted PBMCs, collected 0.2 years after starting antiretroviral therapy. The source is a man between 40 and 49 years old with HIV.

This CDR3 reads CASLTRVSSTDTQYF. CDR3 bases: TGTGCCAGCCTTACGAGAGTTTCTAGCACAGATACGCAGTATTTT. The chain carries TRBV6-1 and TRBJ2-3; D is unresolved. Germline V lookup: CDR1 MNHNS, CDR2 SASEGT. CDR3 length: 15 amino acids. V was shortened by 8 bases and J by 0 bases, with 15 bases between the two germline ends.

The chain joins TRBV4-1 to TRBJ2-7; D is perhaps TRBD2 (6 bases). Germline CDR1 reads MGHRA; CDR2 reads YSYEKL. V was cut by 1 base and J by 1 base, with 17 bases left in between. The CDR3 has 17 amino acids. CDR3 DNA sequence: TGCGCCAGCAGCCAAGCCTCTGCGGGGCTAAGGTCCTACGAGCAGTACTTC. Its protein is CASSQASAGLRSYEQYF.

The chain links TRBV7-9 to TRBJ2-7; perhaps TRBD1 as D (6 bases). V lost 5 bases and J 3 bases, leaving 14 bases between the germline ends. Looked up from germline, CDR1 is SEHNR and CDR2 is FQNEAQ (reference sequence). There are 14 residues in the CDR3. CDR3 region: CASSQQGQDYEQYF. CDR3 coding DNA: TGTGCCAGCAGCCAACAGGGTCAAGACTACGAGCAGTACTTC.

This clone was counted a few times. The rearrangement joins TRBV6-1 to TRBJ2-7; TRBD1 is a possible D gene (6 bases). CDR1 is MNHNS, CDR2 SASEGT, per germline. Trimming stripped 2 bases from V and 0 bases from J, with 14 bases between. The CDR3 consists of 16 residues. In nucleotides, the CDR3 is TGTGCCAGCAGTGAATCCATCGGACAGAACTCCTACGAGCAGTACTTC. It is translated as CASSESIGQNSYEQYF.

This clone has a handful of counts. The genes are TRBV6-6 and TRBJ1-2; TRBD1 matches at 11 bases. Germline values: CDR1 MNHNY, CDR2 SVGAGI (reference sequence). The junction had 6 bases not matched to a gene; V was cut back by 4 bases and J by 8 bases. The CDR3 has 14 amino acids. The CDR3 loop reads CASSSGQGAQGYTF. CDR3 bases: TGTGCCAGCAGTTCTGGACAGGGGGCGCAGGGCTACACCTTC.

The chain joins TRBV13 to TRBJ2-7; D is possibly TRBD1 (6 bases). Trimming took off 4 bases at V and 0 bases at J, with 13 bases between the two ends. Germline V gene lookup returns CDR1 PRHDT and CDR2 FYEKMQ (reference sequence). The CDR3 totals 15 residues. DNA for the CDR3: TGTGCCAGCAGCTCAACAGGGATACGCTCCTACGAGCAGTACTTC. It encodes CASSSTGIRSYEQYF.

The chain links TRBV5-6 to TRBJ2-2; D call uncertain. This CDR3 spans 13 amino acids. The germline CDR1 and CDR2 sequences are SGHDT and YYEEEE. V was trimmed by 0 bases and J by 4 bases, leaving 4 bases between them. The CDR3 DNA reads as TGTGCCAGCAGCTTGGTACGCACCGGGGAGCTGTTTTTT. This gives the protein CASSLVRTGELFF.

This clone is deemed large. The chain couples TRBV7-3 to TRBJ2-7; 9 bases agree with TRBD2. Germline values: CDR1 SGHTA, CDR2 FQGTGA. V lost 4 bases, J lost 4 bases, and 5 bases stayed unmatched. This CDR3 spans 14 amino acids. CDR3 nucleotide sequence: TGTGCCAGCAGCTCCCGACTAGCGGCTTACGAGCAGTACTTC. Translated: CASSSRLAAYEQYF. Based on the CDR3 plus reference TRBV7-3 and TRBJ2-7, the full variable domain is GAGVSQTPSNKVTEKGKYVELRCDPISGHTALYWYRQSLGQGPEFLIYFQGTGAADDSGLPNDRFFAVRPEGSVSTLKIQRTERGDSAVYLCASSSRLAAYEQYFGPGTRLTVT.

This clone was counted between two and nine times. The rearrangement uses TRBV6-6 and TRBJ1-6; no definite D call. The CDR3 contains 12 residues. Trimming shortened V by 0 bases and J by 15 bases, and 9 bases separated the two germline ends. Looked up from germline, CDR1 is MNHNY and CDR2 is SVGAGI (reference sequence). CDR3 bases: TGTGCCAGCAGTTACTCGAGCGGGGTCCTCCACTTT. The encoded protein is CASSYSSGVLHF.

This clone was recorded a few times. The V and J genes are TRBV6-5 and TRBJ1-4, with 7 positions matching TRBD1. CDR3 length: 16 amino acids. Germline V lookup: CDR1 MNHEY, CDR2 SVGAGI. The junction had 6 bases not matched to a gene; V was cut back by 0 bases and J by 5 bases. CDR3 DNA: TGTGCCAGCAGTTACTCGATAGGGACAGTCAATGAAAAACTGTTTTTT. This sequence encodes CASSYSIGTVNEKLFF.

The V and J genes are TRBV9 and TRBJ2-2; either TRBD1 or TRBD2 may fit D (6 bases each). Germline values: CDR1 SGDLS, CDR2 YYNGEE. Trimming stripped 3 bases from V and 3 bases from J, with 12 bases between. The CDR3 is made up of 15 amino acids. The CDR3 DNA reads TGTGCCAGCAGCGGAGAGGAGGGGGACACCGGGGAGCTGTTTTTT. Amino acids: CASSGEEGDTGELFF.

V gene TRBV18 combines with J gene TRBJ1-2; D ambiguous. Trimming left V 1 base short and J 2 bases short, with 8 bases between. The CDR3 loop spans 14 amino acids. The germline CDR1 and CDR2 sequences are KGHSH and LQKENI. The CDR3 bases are TGTGCCAGCTCACCACTAACAGAGAACTATGGCTACACCTTC. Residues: CASSPLTENYGYTF.

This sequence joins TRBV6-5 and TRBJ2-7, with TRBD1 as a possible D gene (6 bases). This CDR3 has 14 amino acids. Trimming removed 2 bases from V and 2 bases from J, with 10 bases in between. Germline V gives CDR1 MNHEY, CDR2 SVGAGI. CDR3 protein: CASSYGQKTYEQYF. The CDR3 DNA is TGTGCCAGCAGTTACGGACAGAAAACCTACGAGCAGTACTTC.

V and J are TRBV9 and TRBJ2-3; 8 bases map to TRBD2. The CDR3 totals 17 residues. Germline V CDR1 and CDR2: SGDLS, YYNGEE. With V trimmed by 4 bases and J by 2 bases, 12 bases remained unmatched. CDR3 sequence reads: CASSPRRSGGLTDTQYF. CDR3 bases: TGTGCCAGCAGCCCTCGGAGAAGCGGGGGACTCACAGATACGCAGTATTTT.

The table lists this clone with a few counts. This CDR3 reads CASSIGTGPYGYTF. The CDR3 DNA reads as TGTGCCAGTAGTATAGGGACAGGACCCTATGGCTACACCTTC. V gene TRBV19 combines with J gene TRBJ1-2; 7 nucleotides agree with TRBD1. V was pared by 1 base and J by 4 bases, with 3 bases of the junction left unmatched. The CDR3 totals 14 residues. In germline, CDR1 is LNHDA, CDR2 SQIVND (reference sequence). The complete variable domain, with remaining parts taken from reference TRBV19 and TRBJ1-2, reads DGGITQSPKYLFRKEGQNVTLSCEQNLNHDAMYWYRQDPGQGLRLIYYSQIVNDFQKGDIAEGYSVSREKKESFPLTVTSAQKNPTAFYLCASSIGTGPYGYTFGSGTRLTVV.

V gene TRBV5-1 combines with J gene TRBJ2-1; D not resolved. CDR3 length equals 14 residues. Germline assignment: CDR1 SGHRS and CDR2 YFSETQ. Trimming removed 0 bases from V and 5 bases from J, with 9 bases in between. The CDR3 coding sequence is TGCGCCAGCAGCTTGGCTATACTCGACAATGAGCAGTTCTTC. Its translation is CASSLAILDNEQFF.

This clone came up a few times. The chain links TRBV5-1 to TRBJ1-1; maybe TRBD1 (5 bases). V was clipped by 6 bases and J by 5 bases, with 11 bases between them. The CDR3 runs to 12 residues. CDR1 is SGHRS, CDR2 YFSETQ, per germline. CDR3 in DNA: TGCGCCAGCAAGGCCGGGGGGACTGAAGCTTTCTTT. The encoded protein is CASKAGGTEAFF. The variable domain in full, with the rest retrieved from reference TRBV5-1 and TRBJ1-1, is KAGVTQTPRYLIKTRGQQVTLSCSPISGHRSVSWYQQTPGQGLQFLFEYFSETQRNKGNFPGRFSGRQFSNSRSEMNVSTLELGDSALYLCASKAGGTEAFFGQGTRLTVV.

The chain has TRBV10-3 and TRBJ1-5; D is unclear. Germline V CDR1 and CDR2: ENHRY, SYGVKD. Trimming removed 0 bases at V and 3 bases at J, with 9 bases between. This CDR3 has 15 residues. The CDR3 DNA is TGTGCCATCAGTGAGTCGGGCAGCCACAATCAGCCCCAGCATTTT. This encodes CAISESGSHNQPQHF.

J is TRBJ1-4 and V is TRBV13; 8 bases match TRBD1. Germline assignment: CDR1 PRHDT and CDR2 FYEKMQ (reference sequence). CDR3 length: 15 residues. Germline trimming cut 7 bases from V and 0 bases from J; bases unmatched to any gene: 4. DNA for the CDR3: TGTGCCAGCATTCGGGACAGGTCAACTAATGAAAAACTGTTTTTT. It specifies CASIRDRSTNEKLFF.

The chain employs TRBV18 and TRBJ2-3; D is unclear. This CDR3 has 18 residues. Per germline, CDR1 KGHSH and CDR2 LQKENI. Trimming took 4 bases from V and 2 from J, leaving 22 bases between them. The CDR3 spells CASSLPASAPPYTDTQYF. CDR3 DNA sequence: TGTGCCAGCTCACTTCCCGCGTCGGCCCCCCCGTACACAGATACGCAGTATTTT.

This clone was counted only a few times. The CDR3 protein is CASSLGTRFEAFF. CDR3 bases: TGTGCCAGCAGCTTAGGGACCCGTTTTGAAGCTTTCTTT. The J gene is TRBJ1-1, the V gene TRBV7-2, with D hard to call. V lost 1 base and J 7 bases, leaving 10 bases between the germline ends. The germline CDR1 and CDR2 sequences are SGHTA and FQGNSA. The CDR3 is 13 residues long.

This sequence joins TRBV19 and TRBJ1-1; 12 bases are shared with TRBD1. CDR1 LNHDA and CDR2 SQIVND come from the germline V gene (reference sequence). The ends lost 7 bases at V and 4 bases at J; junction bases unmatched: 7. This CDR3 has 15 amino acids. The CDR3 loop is CASTPRDRGLTEAFF. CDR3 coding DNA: TGTGCCAGTACCCCCCGGGACAGGGGGCTCACTGAAGCTTTCTTT.

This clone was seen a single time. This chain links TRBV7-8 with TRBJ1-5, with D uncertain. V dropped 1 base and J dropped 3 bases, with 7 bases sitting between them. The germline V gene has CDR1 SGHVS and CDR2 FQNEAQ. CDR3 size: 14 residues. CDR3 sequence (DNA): TGTGCCAGCAGCTTAGAAGGCTTCAATCAGCCCCAGCATTTT. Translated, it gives CASSLEGFNQPQHF.